Reported below is one T cell receptor (beta chain). No antigen is known for it. The data originate from a study of CXCR3-negative and CXCR3-positive naive CD8 T cells. Points from the study as a whole: Cryopreserved cells partially lost CXCR3 expression, and fresh PBMCs were used in most assays. CXCR3-negative naive cells had less hydrophobic TRB CDR3s than did CXCR3-positive naive cells.

The sorting of each CD8+ T cell subset was done in triplicate, at about 300,000 cells each. Among CD8+ T cells, naive ones were CD45RO-CCR7+CD27+CD95-. The CDR3 consists of 14 residues. From germline, CDR1 is MDHEN and CDR2 SYDVKM. All TRB cDNA libraries came from 5' RACE performed with UMI labels. TCRdb reprocessed the 5' RACE reads, with one entry per CDR3 protein and no DNA. Recorded for this sample: over 70,000 distinct CDR3 sequences. Sequenced material: naive CXCR3+ CD8+ T cells from blood. Subset of the sample: CD45RO-CCR7+CD27+CD95- naive CD8+ T cells expressing CXCR3 (TNR3+). This TCR derives from a human donor in good health. Some clones in this sample may be carry-over from other donors' samples. The V call is TRBV28, the J call TRBJ2-7; TCRdb names TRBD1, which stays unverified in the absence of DNA. CDR3 loop: CASSFPREVYEQYF.